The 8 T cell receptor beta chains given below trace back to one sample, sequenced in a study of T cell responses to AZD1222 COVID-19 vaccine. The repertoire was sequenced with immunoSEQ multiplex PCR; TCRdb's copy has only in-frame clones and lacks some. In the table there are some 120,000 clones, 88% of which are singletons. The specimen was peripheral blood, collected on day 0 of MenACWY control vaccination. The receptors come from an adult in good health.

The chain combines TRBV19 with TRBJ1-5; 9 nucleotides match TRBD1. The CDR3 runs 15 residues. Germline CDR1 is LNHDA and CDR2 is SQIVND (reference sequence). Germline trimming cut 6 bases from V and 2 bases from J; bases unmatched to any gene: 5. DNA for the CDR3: TGTGCCAGTAGCGGACAGGGGAACGGCAATCAGCCCCAGCATTTT. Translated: CASSGQGNGNQPQHF.

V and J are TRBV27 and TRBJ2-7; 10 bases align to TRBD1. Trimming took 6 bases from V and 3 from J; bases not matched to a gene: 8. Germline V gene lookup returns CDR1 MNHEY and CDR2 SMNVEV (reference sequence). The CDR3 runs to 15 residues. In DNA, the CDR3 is TGTGCCAGCAGCCCCCGACAGGGGGCCAGCTACGAGCAGTACTTC. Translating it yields CASSPRQGASYEQYF.

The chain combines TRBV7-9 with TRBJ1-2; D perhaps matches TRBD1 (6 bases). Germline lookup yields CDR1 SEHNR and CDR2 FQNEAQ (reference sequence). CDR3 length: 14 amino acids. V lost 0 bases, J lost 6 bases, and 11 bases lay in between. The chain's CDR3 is CASSLAAGADGYTF. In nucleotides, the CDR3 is TGTGCCAGCAGCTTAGCTGCAGGGGCGGATGGCTACACCTTC.

Written as DNA, the CDR3 is TGTGCCAGCAGCTCGCCGGACAGGGTTGGCTACGAGCAGTACTTC. This sequence encodes CASSSPDRVGYEQYF. V and J are TRBV5-4 and TRBJ2-7, with 8 bases that match TRBD1. Trimming removed 3 bases from V and 3 bases from J; junction bases left unmatched: 8. CDR1 SGHNT and CDR2 YYREEE come from the germline V gene (reference sequence). This CDR3 spans 15 amino acids. Full variable domain (missing parts from reference TRBV5-4 and TRBJ2-7): ETGVTQSPTHLIKTRGQQVTLRCSSQSGHNTVSWYQQALGQGPQFIFQYYREEENGRGNFPPRFSGLQFPNYSSELNVNALELDDSALYLCASSSPDRVGYEQYFGPGTRLTVT.

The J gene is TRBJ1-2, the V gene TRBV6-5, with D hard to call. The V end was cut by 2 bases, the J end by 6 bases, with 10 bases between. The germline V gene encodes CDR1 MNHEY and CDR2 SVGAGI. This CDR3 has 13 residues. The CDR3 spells CASSYRPLDGYTF. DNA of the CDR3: TGTGCCAGCAGTTACAGGCCCCTCGATGGCTACACCTTC.

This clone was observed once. The DNA for the CDR3 is TGTGCCAGCAGCTTAAGCCCGGGACAGAAAAACATTCAGTACTTC. This codes for CASSLSPGQKNIQYF. The chain joins TRBV7-3 to TRBJ2-4; 7 nucleotides agree with TRBD1. This CDR3 has 15 amino acids. Per germline, CDR1 SGHTA and CDR2 FQGTGA. Trimming cost V 1 base and J 4 bases; bases outside gene matches: 4.

The chain's CDR3 is CASSLPRGNEQYF. DNA of the CDR3: TGTGCCAGCAGCTTACCCAGAGGGAACGAGCAGTACTTC. The V gene is TRBV7-2, the J gene TRBJ2-7, with a possible D match to TRBD2 (5 bases). Trimming took off 2 bases at V and 5 bases at J, with 10 bases between the two ends. CDR1 is SGHTA, CDR2 FQGNSA, per germline. The CDR3 contains 13 residues. The variable domain in full, with the rest retrieved from reference TRBV7-2 and TRBJ2-7, is GAGVSQSPSNKVTEKGKDVELRCDPISGHTALYWYRQSLGQGLEFLIYFQGNSAPDKSGLPSDRFSAERTGGSVSTLTIQRTQQEDSAVYLCASSLPRGNEQYFGPGTRLTVT.

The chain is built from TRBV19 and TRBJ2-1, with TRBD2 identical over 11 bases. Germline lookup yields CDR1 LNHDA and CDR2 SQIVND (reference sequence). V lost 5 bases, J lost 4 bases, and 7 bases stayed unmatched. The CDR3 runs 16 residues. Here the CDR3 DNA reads TGTGCCAGTAGTTCGGGACTAGCGGAGATTTACAATGAGCAGTTCTTC. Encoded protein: CASSSGLAEIYNEQFF.